The present entry profiles one T cell receptor (beta chain) with its context. Its target is unknown. Treatment meaning: oral pan-JAK inhibitor, 5-10 mg twice daily. The data derive from a study of CD8+ T cells in alopecia areata. Across the whole study: Treated patients received oral tofacitinib, 5 to 10 mg twice daily. Study outcomes and limitations: Expanded CD8+ clones among the top 100, as well as scalp clonality, were significantly decreased by tofacitinib.

The J segment lost 3 bases and the V segment lost 3 bases, leaving 3 bases of the junction unmatched. The CDR3 covers 15 residues. Germline CDR1 and CDR2: MGHDK and SYGVNS. RNA was extracted and reverse transcribed into cDNA as the sequencing template. Some clones are missing from TCRdb's copy, which holds only in-frame ones; the method was immunoSEQ multiplex PCR. Altogether approximately 150,000 clones are present, around 59% being singletons, with the ten largest covering approximately 14%. Sequenced here: CD4+ T cells sorted from blood, sampled at week 24, from a patient treated with tofacitinib. This sequence was found in a human donor with alopecia areata. The chain is built from TRBV25-1 and TRBJ1-5, with 9 bases matching TRBD1. The CDR3 region has the DNA TGTGCCAGCAGTGACGGACAGGGGTCCAATCAGCCCCAGCATTTT. Protein: CASSDGQGSNQPQHF.